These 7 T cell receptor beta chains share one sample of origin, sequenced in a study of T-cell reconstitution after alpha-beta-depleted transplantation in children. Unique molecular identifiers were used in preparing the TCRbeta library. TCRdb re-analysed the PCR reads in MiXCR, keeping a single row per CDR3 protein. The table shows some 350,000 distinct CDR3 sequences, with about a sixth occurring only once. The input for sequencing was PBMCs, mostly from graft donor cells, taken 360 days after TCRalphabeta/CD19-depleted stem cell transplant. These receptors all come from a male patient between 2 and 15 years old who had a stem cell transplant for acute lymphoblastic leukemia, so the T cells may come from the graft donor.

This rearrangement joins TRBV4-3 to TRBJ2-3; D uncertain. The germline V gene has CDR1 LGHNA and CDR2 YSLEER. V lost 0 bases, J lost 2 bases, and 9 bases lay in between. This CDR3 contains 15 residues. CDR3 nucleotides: TGCGCCAGCAGCCAAGATCAAGTGTACACAGATACGCAGTATTTT. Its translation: CASSQDQVYTDTQYF.

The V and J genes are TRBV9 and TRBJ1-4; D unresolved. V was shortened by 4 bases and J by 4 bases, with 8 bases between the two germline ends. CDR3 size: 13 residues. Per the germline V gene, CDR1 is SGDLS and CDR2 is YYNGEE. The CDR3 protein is CASSLGSNEKLFF. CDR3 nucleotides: TGTGCCAGCAGCCTCGGGAGTAATGAAAAACTGTTTTTT. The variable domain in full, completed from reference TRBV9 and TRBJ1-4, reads DSGVTQTPKHLITATGQRVTLRCSPRSGDLSVYWYQQSLDQGLQFLIQYYNGEERAKGNILERFSAQQFPDLHSELNLSSLELGDSALYFCASSLGSNEKLFFGSGTQLSVL.

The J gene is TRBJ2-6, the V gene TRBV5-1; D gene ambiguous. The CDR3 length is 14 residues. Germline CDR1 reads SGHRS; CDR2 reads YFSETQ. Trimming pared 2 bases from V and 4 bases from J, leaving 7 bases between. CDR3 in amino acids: CASSLRAGANVLTF. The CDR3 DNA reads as TGCGCCAGCAGCTTAAGGGCCGGGGCCAACGTCCTGACTTTC.

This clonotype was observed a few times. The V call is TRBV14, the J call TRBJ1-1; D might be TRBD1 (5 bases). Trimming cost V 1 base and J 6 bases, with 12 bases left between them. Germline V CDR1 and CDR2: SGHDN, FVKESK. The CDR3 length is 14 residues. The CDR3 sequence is CASSQAHRFSEAFF. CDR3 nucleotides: TGTGCCAGCAGCCAAGCCCACAGGTTTTCTGAAGCTTTCTTT.

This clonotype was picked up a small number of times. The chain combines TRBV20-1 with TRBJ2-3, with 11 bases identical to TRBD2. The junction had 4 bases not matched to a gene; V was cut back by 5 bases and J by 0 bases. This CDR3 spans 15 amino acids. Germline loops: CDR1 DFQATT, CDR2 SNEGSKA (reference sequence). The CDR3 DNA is TGCAGTGCTTTACTAGCGGGAGTAAGCACAGATACGCAGTATTTT. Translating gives CSALLAGVSTDTQYF.

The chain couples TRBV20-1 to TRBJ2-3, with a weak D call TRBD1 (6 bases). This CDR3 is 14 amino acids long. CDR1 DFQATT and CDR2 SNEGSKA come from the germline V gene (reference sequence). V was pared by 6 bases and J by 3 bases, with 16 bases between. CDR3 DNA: TGCAGTGCAAACAGGGAAGTGATTACAGATACGCAGTATTTT. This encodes CSANREVITDTQYF.

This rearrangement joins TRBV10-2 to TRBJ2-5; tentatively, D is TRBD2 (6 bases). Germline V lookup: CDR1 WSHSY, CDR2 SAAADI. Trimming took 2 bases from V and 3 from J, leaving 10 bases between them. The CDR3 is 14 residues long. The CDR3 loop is CASSEIWGEETQYF. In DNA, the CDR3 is TGCGCCAGCAGTGAGATCTGGGGGGAAGAGACCCAGTACTTC.